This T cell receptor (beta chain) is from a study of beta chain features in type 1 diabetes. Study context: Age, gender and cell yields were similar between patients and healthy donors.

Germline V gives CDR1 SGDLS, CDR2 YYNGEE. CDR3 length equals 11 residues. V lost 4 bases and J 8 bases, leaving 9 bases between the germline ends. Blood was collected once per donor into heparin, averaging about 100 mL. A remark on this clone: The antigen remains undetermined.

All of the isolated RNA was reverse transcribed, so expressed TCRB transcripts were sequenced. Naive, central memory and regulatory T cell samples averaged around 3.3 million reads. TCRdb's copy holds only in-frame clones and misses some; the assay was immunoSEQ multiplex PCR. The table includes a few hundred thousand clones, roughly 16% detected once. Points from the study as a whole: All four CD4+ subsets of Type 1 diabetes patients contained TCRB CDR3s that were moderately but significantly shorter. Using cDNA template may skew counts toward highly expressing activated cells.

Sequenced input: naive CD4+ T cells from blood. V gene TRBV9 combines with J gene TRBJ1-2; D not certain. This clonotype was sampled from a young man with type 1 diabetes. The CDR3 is CASSLDMGYTF. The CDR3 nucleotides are TGTGCCAGCAGCCTGGATATGGGCTACACCTTC.